This T cell receptor beta chain was obtained from a study of monozygotic twins with cystic fibrosis. The protocol was immunoSEQ multiplex PCR, while the TCRdb copy is restricted to in-frame clones and leaves out a portion. This table has fewer than 30,000 clones, 85% appearing once. The sample holds one count of this clone. The V gene's germline CDR1 is MNHEY and CDR2 SMNVEV (reference sequence). The CDR3 extends over 12 amino acids. V gave up 2 bases and J gave up 7 bases, with 5 bases separating them. The genes are TRBV27 and TRBJ2-2, with D uncertain. The sequencing sample was made of blood. This receptor was obtained from a girl aged 2-15 years with cystic fibrosis. The CDR3: CASSLIGGELFF. As DNA, the CDR3 is TGTGCCAGCAGTTTAATAGGCGGGGAGCTGTTTTTT.